Presented here are 8 T cell receptor beta chains from one specimen sequenced in a study of blood T cell repertoires in COVID-19. Generated by immunoSEQ multiplex PCR, the TCRdb table keeps only in-frame clones and is missing some. This sample has under 250,000 clones, with 80% to 90% found just once. The sequenced material came from PBMCs or T cells enriched from blood (not recorded which). The receptors come from a woman in her twenties or thirties with acute COVID-19.

In nucleotides, the CDR3 is TGTGCCAGCAGACAACTCCAGGGGGCGAGGGGCTACACCTTC. This translates into CASRQLQGARGYTF. The chain recombines TRBV6-5 with TRBJ1-2, with 8 positions matching TRBD1. V lost 6 bases to trimming and J lost 8 bases; unmatched junction nucleotides: 11. Germline V gene lookup returns CDR1 MNHEY and CDR2 SVGAGI. The CDR3 is 14 amino acids.

The chain has TRBV5-6 and TRBJ1-4; TRBD1 is a possible D gene (6 bases). Trimming took 4 bases from V and 6 from J, leaving 16 bases between them. Per the germline V gene, CDR1 is SGHDT and CDR2 is YYEEEE. The CDR3 consists of 15 residues. Here the CDR3 reads CASSRGAGAYEKLFF. The DNA of the CDR3 is TGTGCCAGCAGCCGGGGGGCCGGCGCCTATGAAAAACTGTTTTTT.

V is TRBV9 and J is TRBJ1-2, with TRBD1 as a possible D gene (6 bases). The CDR3 extends over 15 amino acids. The germline V gene encodes CDR1 SGDLS and CDR2 YYNGEE. The germline V and J ends were trimmed by 2 bases and 8 bases, with 19 bases remaining between them. The CDR3 DNA follows: TGTGCCAGCAGCGTTTCGTTGGACAGCCTAGGGGGCTACACCTTC. This codes for CASSVSLDSLGGYTF. Variable domain in full (rest from reference TRBV9 and TRBJ1-2): DSGVTQTPKHLITATGQRVTLRCSPRSGDLSVYWYQQSLDQGLQFLIQYYNGEERAKGNILERFSAQQFPDLHSELNLSSLELGDSALYFCASSVSLDSLGGYTFGSGTRLTVV.

For the CDR3, the DNA is TGTGCCAGCAGTTACTCTTTAGTTACAGGGGGCAGAGGCGGCTACACCTTC. Protein: CASSYSLVTGGRGGYTF. V and J are TRBV6-2 or TRBV6-3 and TRBJ1-2; 9 bases fit TRBD1. CDR3 size: 17 residues. Trimming cost V 0 bases and J 8 bases; bases outside gene matches: 13. The V gene's germline CDR1 is MNHEY and CDR2 SVGEGT.

The V gene is TRBV5-1, the J gene TRBJ2-1, with TRBD2 matching 7 bases. The V segment lost 2 bases and the J segment 7 bases; nucleotides outside the gene matches: 6. Germline CDR1 and CDR2: SGHRS and YFSETQ. The CDR3 sequence is 14 residues long. The CDR3 DNA reads TGCGCCAGCAGCTTAAGCGGGGAGGGGAATGAGCAGTTCTTC. It yields the protein CASSLSGEGNEQFF. Combining the CDR3 with reference TRBV5-1 and TRBJ2-1 gives the whole variable domain KAGVTQTPRYLIKTRGQQVTLSCSPISGHRSVSWYQQTPGQGLQFLFEYFSETQRNKGNFPGRFSGRQFSNSRSEMNVSTLELGDSALYLCASSLSGEGNEQFFGPGTRLTVL.

This clone was counted between two and nine times. The chain couples TRBV3-1 (or the pseudogene TRBV3-2) to TRBJ2-2; 10 positions match TRBD2. Germline CDR1 reads LGHDT; CDR2 reads YNNKEL (reference sequence). Trimming at V came to 8 bases and at J to 3 bases, leaving 3 bases not matched to a gene. CDR3 length: 14 amino acids. CDR3 residues: CASGLAGDTGELFF. In DNA form, the CDR3 reads TGTGCCAGCGGGCTAGCGGGGGACACCGGGGAGCTGTTTTTT.

This sequence joins TRBV5-1 and TRBJ1-5, with D tentatively TRBD1 (6 bases). Trimming pared 2 bases from V and 0 bases from J, leaving 9 bases between. CDR1 is SGHRS, CDR2 YFSETQ, per germline. The CDR3 length is 15 residues. The CDR3 coding sequence is TGCGCCAGCAGCTTTTCAGGGGATAGCAATCAGCCCCAGCATTTT. It specifies CASSFSGDSNQPQHF.

This clone was counted between two and nine times. The gene calls are TRBV6-1 and TRBJ1-2, with 11 bases identical to TRBD1. CDR1 is MNHNS and CDR2 is SASEGT in the germline V gene. With V trimmed by 2 bases and J by 2 bases, 4 bases remained unmatched. The CDR3 has 16 amino acids. The CDR3 sequence is CASSEIGQGANYGYTF. The CDR3 DNA reads as TGTGCCAGCAGTGAAATAGGACAGGGGGCGAACTATGGCTACACCTTC.